Each of the 27 T cell receptor beta chains below was sequenced from the same sample in a study of blood T cell repertoires in COVID-19. TCRdb keeps only in-frame clones here, not all; method: immunoSEQ multiplex PCR. The data contain approximately 170,000 clones, 84% of them seen just once; the ten biggest clones take up roughly 7.1%. Sequenced sample: peripheral blood. These receptors all stem from a man aged 35-49 years who had recovered from COVID-19.

Only one count was recorded for this clone. The chain employs TRBV7-2 and TRBJ2-5, with a possible D match to TRBD2 (6 bases). CDR1 is SGHTA and CDR2 is FQGNSA in the germline V gene. The CDR3 length is 14 residues. Trimming stripped 1 base from V and 10 bases from J, with 16 bases between. CDR3 nucleotide sequence: TGTGCCAGCAGCTTAGGGCTAGCTCCCGGGGGCCAGTACTTC. Its translation: CASSLGLAPGGQYF.

The chain combines TRBV6-5 with TRBJ2-3; D is unclear. In germline, CDR1 is MNHEY, CDR2 SVGAGI. V lost 5 bases and J lost 6, with 6 bases in between. The CDR3 has 11 residues. CDR3 DNA sequence: TGTGCCAGCAGTCTAGAGGATACGCAGTATTTT. It yields the protein CASSLEDTQYF.

This clone has just one count. This rearrangement joins TRBV7-3 to TRBJ2-6; possibly TRBD2 for D (6 bases). Per the germline V gene, CDR1 is SGHTA and CDR2 is FQGTGA. Between the trimmed V and J ends, which lost 0 bases and 0 bases, there was a span of 6 bases. The CDR3 contains 16 residues. The CDR3 nucleotides read TGTGCCAGCAGCTTAACGGGGGGCTCTGGGGCCAACGTCCTGACTTTC. Amino acids: CASSLTGGSGANVLTF.

The chain is built from TRBV19 and TRBJ2-1, with D unclear. The V gene's germline CDR1 is LNHDA and CDR2 SQIVND (reference sequence). The CDR3 is 13 residues long. Trimming removed 6 bases from V and 6 bases from J, with 12 bases in between. The CDR3 reads CASSPQRLNEQFF. In DNA, the CDR3 is TGTGCCAGTAGCCCCCAGCGCCTCAATGAGCAGTTCTTC.

The V and J genes are TRBV28 and TRBJ2-7, with 7 bases that match TRBD1. This CDR3 has 12 residues. J lost 7 bases, V lost 6 bases, and 6 bases had no gene match. Germline CDR1 and CDR2: MDHEN and SYDVKM. The CDR3 reads CASRTGPGEQYF. Here the CDR3 DNA reads TGTGCCAGCAGGACAGGGCCTGGAGAGCAGTACTTC.

V and J are TRBV11-3 and TRBJ2-7, with D perhaps TRBD1 (6 bases). This CDR3 is built from 13 residues. The germline gives CDR1 SGHNT, CDR2 YENEEA. V lost 4 bases, J lost 7 bases, and 14 bases lay in between. CDR3 loop: CASSSGDMGEQYF. The CDR3 bases are TGTGCCAGCAGCTCCGGGGACATGGGGGAGCAGTACTTC. The full variable domain, its missing parts supplied by reference TRBV11-3 and TRBJ2-7, is EAGVVQSPRYKIIEKKQPVAFWCNPISGHNTLYWYLQNLGQGPELLIRYENEEAVDDSQLPKDRFSAERLKGVDSTLKIQPAELGDSAVYLCASSSGDMGEQYFGPGTRLTVT.

This chain joins TRBV5-6 and TRBJ2-5; 8 nucleotides agree with TRBD1. With V trimmed by 5 bases and J by 2 bases, 14 bases remained unmatched. Germline V gene data show CDR1 as SGHDT and CDR2 as YYEEEE. The CDR3 consists of 17 residues. The CDR3 DNA reads as TGTGCCAGCAGTCATACGATCAGGGGGCCGGGGCAAGAGACCCAGTACTTC. Encoded protein: CASSHTIRGPGQETQYF. The complete variable domain, with remaining parts taken from reference TRBV5-6 and TRBJ2-5, reads DAGVTQSPTHLIKTRGQQVTLRCSPKSGHDTVSWYQQALGQGPQFIFQYYEEEERQRGNFPDRFSGHQFPNYSSELNVNALLLGDSALYLCASSHTIRGPGQETQYFGPGTRLLVL.

J is TRBJ2-5 and V is TRBV14; TRBD2 agrees at 9 bases. The junction had 4 bases not matched to a gene; V was cut back by 6 bases and J by 5 bases. Per germline, CDR1 SGHDN and CDR2 FVKESK. The CDR3 sequence is 13 residues long. The DNA for the CDR3 is TGTGCCAGCAGTAACAGCGGGGGGGAGACCCAGTACTTC. This sequence encodes CASSNSGGETQYF.

As DNA, the CDR3 is TGTGCCAGCAGCCAATGGATCGGGGGGGACTACGAGCAGTACTTC. Translating it yields CASSQWIGGDYEQYF. V is TRBV3-1 (or the pseudogene TRBV3-2) and J is TRBJ2-7; 8 positions agree with TRBD2. Germline lookup yields CDR1 LGHDT and CDR2 YNNKEL (reference sequence). The J segment lost 3 bases and the V segment lost 2 bases, leaving 6 bases of the junction unmatched. This CDR3 contains 15 residues.

The chain has TRBV5-6 and TRBJ1-5, with D hard to call. The CDR3 is 14 residues long. Trimming cost V 4 bases and J 2 bases, with 10 bases left between them. Germline lookup yields CDR1 SGHDT and CDR2 YYEEEE. CDR3 sequence reads: CASSIWGGNQPQHF. CDR3 nucleotide sequence: TGTGCCAGCAGCATATGGGGAGGCAATCAGCCCCAGCATTTT. Supplemented by reference TRBV5-6 and TRBJ1-5, the full variable domain reads DAGVTQSPTHLIKTRGQQVTLRCSPKSGHDTVSWYQQALGQGPQFIFQYYEEEERQRGNFPDRFSGHQFPNYSSELNVNALLLGDSALYLCASSIWGGNQPQHFGDGTRLSIL.

This chain uses TRBV28 with TRBJ1-5; unclear D gene. The germline V gene has CDR1 MDHEN and CDR2 SYDVKM. Trimming pared 5 bases from V and 6 bases from J, leaving 17 bases between. The CDR3 contains 15 residues. The CDR3 bases are TGTGCCAGCAGTCCCACACCCGGGGAGGGTCAGCCCCAGCATTTT. Translated: CASSPTPGEGQPQHF.

In this sample, this clone turned up once. The CDR3 is CASSGGTTNYGYTF. The CDR3 DNA sequence: TGTGCCAGCAGCGGGGGGACAACTAACTATGGCTACACCTTC. The V gene is TRBV9, the J gene TRBJ1-2, with D perhaps TRBD1 (6 bases). The CDR3 spans 14 residues. Germline V gene data show CDR1 as SGDLS and CDR2 as YYNGEE. Trimming removed 3 bases at V and 0 bases at J, with 9 bases between. The whole variable domain, remainder taken from reference TRBV9 and TRBJ1-2, is DSGVTQTPKHLITATGQRVTLRCSPRSGDLSVYWYQQSLDQGLQFLIQYYNGEERAKGNILERFSAQQFPDLHSELNLSSLELGDSALYFCASSGGTTNYGYTFGSGTRLTVV.

The CDR3 sequence: CASSIRGTMNTEAFF. In DNA, the CDR3 is TGTGCCAGTAGTATTCGAGGGACTATGAACACTGAAGCTTTCTTT. The V call is TRBV19, the J call TRBJ1-1; weak D call: TRBD1 (5 bases). In germline, CDR1 is LNHDA, CDR2 SQIVND (reference sequence). The CDR3 loop spans 15 amino acids. V lost 3 bases, J lost 0 bases, and 11 bases lay in between.

The chain combines TRBV19 with TRBJ1-1; tentatively, D is TRBD1 (6 bases). Germline CDR1 reads LNHDA; CDR2 reads SQIVND (reference sequence). V was cut by 7 bases and J by 0 bases, with 12 bases left in between. The CDR3 is made up of 14 amino acids. The CDR3: CASKGVGMNTEAFF. CDR3 nucleotide sequence: TGTGCCAGTAAGGGGGTCGGAATGAACACTGAAGCTTTCTTT.

The rearrangement uses TRBV4-1 and TRBJ2-2; D possibly corresponds to TRBD2 (6 bases). Germline loops: CDR1 MGHRA, CDR2 YSYEKL. The CDR3 contains 19 residues. V lost 1 base, J lost 6 bases, and 24 bases lay in between. CDR3 coding DNA: TGCGCCAGCAGCCAAGTTTCTATGGTTGGGGTAAGGGAGGCCGGGGAGCTGTTTTTT. Its protein product is CASSQVSMVGVREAGELFF.

This clone was seen a handful of times. V and J are TRBV5-1 and TRBJ1-2; 9 bases line up with TRBD1. The germline CDR1 and CDR2 sequences are SGHRS and YFSETQ. CDR3 size: 15 residues. V lost 4 bases to trimming and J lost 4 bases; unmatched junction nucleotides: 8. The CDR3: CASSGGQGPLYGYTF. The CDR3, as DNA: TGCGCCAGCAGCGGGGGACAGGGCCCCCTCTATGGCTACACCTTC.

This clone was detected once. The chain recombines TRBV30 with TRBJ1-5; D ambiguous. CDR3 size: 12 residues. Germline loops: CDR1 GTSNPN, CDR2 SVGIG (reference sequence). Trimming cost V 3 bases and J 5 bases, with 8 bases left between them. The CDR3 DNA reads TGTGCCTGGAGCGGGAGGGATCAGCCCCAGCATTTT. Translation: CAWSGRDQPQHF. Filled out from reference TRBV30 and TRBJ1-5, the complete variable domain reads SQTIHQWPATLVQPVGSPLSLECTVEGTSNPNLYWYRQAAGRGLQLLFYSVGIGQISSEVPQNLSASRPQDRQFILSSKKLLLSDSGFYLCAWSGRDQPQHFGDGTRLSIL.

This clone came up once. The chain recombines TRBV20-1 with TRBJ1-5; D is uncertain. This CDR3 is 15 amino acids long. With 3 bases removed from V and 0 bases from J, the gap between germline ends came to 12 bases. Germline values: CDR1 DFQATT, CDR2 SNEGSKA (reference sequence). The CDR3 protein is CSASPGMDSNQPQHF. Written as DNA, the CDR3 is TGCAGTGCTAGTCCGGGAATGGATAGCAATCAGCCCCAGCATTTT.

In this sample, this clone turned up a few times. V gene TRBV30 combines with J gene TRBJ2-1, with 10 bases matching TRBD2. After removal of 6 bases from V and 7 bases from J, the junction contained 3 bases not matched to a gene. Germline V gene sequence: CDR1 GTSNPN, CDR2 SVGIG (reference sequence). This CDR3 region has 12 residues. The CDR3 spells CACQREGNEQFF. For the CDR3, the DNA is TGTGCCTGCCAGCGGGAGGGGAATGAGCAGTTCTTC.

V is TRBV3-1 (or the pseudogene TRBV3-2) and J is TRBJ2-5; D possibly corresponds to TRBD2 (5 bases). V was pared by 4 bases and J by 2 bases, with 11 bases between. CDR1 is LGHDT and CDR2 is YNNKEL in the germline V gene (reference sequence). The CDR3 is made up of 14 amino acids. This chain's CDR3 is CASSLSGGQETQYF. The DNA of the CDR3 is TGTGCCAGCAGCCTTTCGGGCGGGCAAGAGACCCAGTACTTC.

J is TRBJ1-5 and V is TRBV2; 7 nucleotides line up with TRBD1. Losses at the gene ends were 5 bases for V and 0 bases for J; bases not matched to a gene: 7. The CDR3 contains 16 residues. CDR1 is SNHLY and CDR2 is FYNNEI in the germline V gene. The CDR3 reads CASSPDRTDSNQPQHF. CDR3 nucleotide sequence: TGTGCCAGCAGTCCGGACAGGACCGATAGCAATCAGCCCCAGCATTTT.

This chain joins TRBV18 and TRBJ2-7; TRBD2 is a possible D gene (5 bases). Germline loops: CDR1 KGHSH, CDR2 LQKENI. Trimming removed 1 base from V and 3 bases from J, with 10 bases in between. The CDR3 runs 14 residues. The CDR3 DNA reads TGTGCCAGCTCACCACAGGAGGTGAACTACGAGCAGTACTTC. Residues: CASSPQEVNYEQYF. Complete variable domain (other parts from reference TRBV18 and TRBJ2-7): NAGVMQNPRHLVRRRGQEARLRCSPMKGHSHVYWYRQLPEEGLKFMVYLQKENIIDESGMPKERFSAEFPKEGPSILRIQQVVRGDSAAYFCASSPQEVNYEQYFGPGTRLTVT.

The chain links TRBV10-1 to TRBJ2-2; a possible D gene is TRBD1 (8 bases). Germline V gene data show CDR1 as WNHNN and CDR2 as SYGVQD (reference sequence). CDR3 length: 15 residues. Trimming took 3 bases from V and 7 from J, leaving 15 bases between them. CDR3 sequence: CASSDGQGGDGELFF. The CDR3 DNA follows: TGCGCCAGCAGTGACGGACAGGGAGGGGACGGGGAGCTGTTTTTT.

The chain recombines TRBV6-2 or TRBV6-3 with TRBJ1-1; D is perhaps TRBD1 (5 bases). Trimming removed 4 bases at V and 5 bases at J, with 8 bases between. Germline loops: CDR1 MNHEY, CDR2 SVGEGT. The CDR3 spans 12 residues. CDR3 nucleotide sequence: TGTGCCAGCAGTTGGCGGGGGACTGAAGCTTTCTTT. Translated: CASSWRGTEAFF.

This clone has ten or more counts. DNA for the CDR3: TGTGCCAGCAGCTTACAGGTGGAATGGGGCAATGAGCAGTTCTTC. Its translation is CASSLQVEWGNEQFF. The chain employs TRBV5-4 and TRBJ2-1, with a weak D call TRBD1 (5 bases). Between the trimmed V and J ends, which lost 2 bases and 6 bases, there was a span of 15 bases. CDR3 size: 15 residues. Germline CDR1 SGHNT, CDR2 YYREEE (reference sequence).

The rearrangement uses TRBV5-1 and TRBJ2-2, with 9 bases lining up with TRBD2. V lost 0 bases and J lost 5; bases outside the gene matches: 14. Looked up from germline, CDR1 is SGHRS and CDR2 is YFSETQ. This CDR3 spans 19 amino acids. This CDR3 is CASSLAKFSGSVGTGELFF. The CDR3 DNA sequence: TGCGCCAGCAGCTTGGCGAAGTTTAGCGGGAGCGTGGGGACCGGGGAGCTGTTTTTT.

The rearrangement uses TRBV25-1 and TRBJ2-2, with 7 bases that match TRBD2. This CDR3 is built from 15 residues. Germline-derived CDR1 and CDR2 are MGHDK and SYGVNS. J was trimmed by 1 base and V by 3 bases; bases with no gene match: 2. The CDR3 region has the DNA TGTGCCAGCAGTGATCAGCGGGGGAACACCGGGGAGCTGTTTTTT. It encodes CASSDQRGNTGELFF.